This TCR beta chain emerged from a study of control samples from healthy donors and cancer patients. There are 13 residues in the CDR3. CDR1 is DFQATT, CDR2 SNEGSKA, per germline (reference sequence). V gave up 3 bases and J gave up 5 bases, with 11 bases separating them. Generated by immunoSEQ multiplex PCR, the TCRdb table keeps only in-frame clones and is missing some. This table holds just under 75,000 clones, about 88% found once. Material: blood. This receptor was taken from a woman in her forties or fifties in good health. This chain joins TRBV20-1 and TRBJ2-1; D is possibly TRBD2 (5 bases). This CDR3 is CSASTGIHNEQFF. The DNA for the CDR3 is TGCAGTGCTAGTACGGGGATCCACAATGAGCAGTTCTTC.